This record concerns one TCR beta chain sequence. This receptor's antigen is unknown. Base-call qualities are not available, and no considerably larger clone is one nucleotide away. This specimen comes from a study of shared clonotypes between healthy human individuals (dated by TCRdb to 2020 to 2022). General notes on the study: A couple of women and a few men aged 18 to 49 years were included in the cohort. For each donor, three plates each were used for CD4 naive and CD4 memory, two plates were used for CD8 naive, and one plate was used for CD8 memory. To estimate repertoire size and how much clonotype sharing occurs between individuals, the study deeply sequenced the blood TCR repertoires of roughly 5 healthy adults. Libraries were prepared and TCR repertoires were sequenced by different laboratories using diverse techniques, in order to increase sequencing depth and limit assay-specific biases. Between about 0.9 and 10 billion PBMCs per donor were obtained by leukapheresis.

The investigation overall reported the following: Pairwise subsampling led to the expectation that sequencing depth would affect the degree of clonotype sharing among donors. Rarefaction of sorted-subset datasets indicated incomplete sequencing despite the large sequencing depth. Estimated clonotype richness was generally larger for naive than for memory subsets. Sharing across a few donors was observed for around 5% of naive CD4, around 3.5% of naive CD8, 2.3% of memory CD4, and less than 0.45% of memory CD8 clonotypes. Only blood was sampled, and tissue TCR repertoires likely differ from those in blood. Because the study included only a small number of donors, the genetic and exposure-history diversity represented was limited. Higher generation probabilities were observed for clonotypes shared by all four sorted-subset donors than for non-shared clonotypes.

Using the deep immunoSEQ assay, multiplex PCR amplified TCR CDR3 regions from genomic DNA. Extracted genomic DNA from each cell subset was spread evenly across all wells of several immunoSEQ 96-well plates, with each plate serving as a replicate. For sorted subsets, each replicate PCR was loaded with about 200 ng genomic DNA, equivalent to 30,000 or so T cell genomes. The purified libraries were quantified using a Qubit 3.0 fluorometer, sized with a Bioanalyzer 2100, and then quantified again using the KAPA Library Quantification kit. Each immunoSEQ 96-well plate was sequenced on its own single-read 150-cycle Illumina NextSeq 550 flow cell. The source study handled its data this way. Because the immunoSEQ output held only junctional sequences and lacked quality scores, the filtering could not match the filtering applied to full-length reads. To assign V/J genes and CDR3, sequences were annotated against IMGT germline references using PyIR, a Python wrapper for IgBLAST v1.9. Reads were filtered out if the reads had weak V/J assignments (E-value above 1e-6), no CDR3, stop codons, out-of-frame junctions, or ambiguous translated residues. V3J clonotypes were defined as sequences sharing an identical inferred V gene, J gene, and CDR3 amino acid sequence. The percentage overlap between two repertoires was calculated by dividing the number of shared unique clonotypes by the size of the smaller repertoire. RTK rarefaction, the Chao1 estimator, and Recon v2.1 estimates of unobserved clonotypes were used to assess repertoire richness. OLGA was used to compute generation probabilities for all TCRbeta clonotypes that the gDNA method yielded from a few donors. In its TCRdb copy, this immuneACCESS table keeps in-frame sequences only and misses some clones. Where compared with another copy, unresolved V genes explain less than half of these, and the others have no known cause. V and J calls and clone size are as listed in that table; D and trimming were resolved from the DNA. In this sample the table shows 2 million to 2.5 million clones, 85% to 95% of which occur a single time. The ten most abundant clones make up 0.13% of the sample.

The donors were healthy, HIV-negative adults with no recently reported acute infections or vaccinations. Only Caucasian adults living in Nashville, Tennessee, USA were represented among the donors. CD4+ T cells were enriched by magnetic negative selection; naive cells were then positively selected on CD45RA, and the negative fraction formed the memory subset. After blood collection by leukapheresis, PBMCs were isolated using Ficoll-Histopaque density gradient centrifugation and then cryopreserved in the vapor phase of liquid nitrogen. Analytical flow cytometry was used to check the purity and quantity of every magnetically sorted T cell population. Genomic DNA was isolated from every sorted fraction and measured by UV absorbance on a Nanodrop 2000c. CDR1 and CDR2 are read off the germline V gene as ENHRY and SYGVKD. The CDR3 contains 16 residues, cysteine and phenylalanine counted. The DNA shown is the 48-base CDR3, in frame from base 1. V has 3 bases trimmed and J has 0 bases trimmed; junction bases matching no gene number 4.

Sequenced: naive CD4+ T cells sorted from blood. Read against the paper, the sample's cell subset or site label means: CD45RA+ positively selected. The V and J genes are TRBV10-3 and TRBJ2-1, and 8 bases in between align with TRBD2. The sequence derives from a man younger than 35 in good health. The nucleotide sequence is TGTGCCATCAGTGACCAGAGCGGGAGCTCCTACAATGAGCAGTTCTTC. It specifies CAISDQSGSSYNEQFF.